This T cell receptor beta chain comes out of a study of blood T cell repertoires in COVID-19. Study information: Collection of acute and convalescent COVID-19 samples took place in the United States, Italy and Spain.

The table came from immunoSEQ multiplex PCR; TCRdb's copy has only in-frame clones and leaves some out. This table has some 230,000 clones, about four fifths appearing once. This CDR3 contains 12 residues. With 5 bases clipped from V and 5 bases from J, the junction kept 5 bases outside the gene matches. The germline gives CDR1 SQVTM, CDR2 ANQGSEA. The specimen sequenced was peripheral blood. This clonotype was obtained from a woman aged 55-70 years with acute or convalescent COVID-19. This chain joins TRBV29-1 and TRBJ1-2; 7 bases are a match to TRBD1. The DNA for the CDR3 is TGCAGCGTTCCCACAGGGGTTTATGGCTACACCTTC. Amino acids: CSVPTGVYGYTF.